Given below is one TCR beta chain in context. These data are taken from a study of cytomegalovirus exposure and HLA in healthy donors. CDR1 is SGHDT and CDR2 is YYEEEE in the germline V gene. V lost 5 bases and J 0 bases, leaving 6 bases between the germline ends. The CDR3 spans 13 residues. The protocol was immunoSEQ multiplex PCR, while the TCRdb copy is restricted to in-frame clones and leaves out a portion. Among approximately 120,000 clones listed, roughly 95% were seen once. The sequence was collected from a man aged 18 to 30 in good health and CMV-seronegative. This chain links TRBV5-6 with TRBJ1-3; a possible D gene is TRBD1 (5 bases). The sequenced sample was PBMCs. The CDR3 coding sequence is TGTGCCAGCAGGGGACTCTCTGGAAACACCATATATTTT. The encoded protein is CASRGLSGNTIYF. The complete variable domain, with remaining parts taken from reference TRBV5-6 and TRBJ1-3, reads DAGVTQSPTHLIKTRGQQVTLRCSPKSGHDTVSWYQQALGQGPQFIFQYYEEEERQRGNFPDRFSGHQFPNYSSELNVNALLLGDSALYLCASRGLSGNTIYFGEGSWLTVV.